This entry lists 15 T cell receptor beta chains sequenced from one sample in a study of regulatory T cells in long-lasting Graves disease. Time point in this sample: persistent/refractory GD, antithyroid drugs over 5 years with positive TRAb. With RNA extracted from PBMCs as input, the TCR library was made. To make TCR beta libraries, researchers used iRepertoire HTBI primers and Arm-PCR of CDR3 regions. TCRdb reanalysed the multiplex PCR reads using MiXCR and keeps one entry per CDR3 protein. The sample yields about 470,000 distinct CDR3 sequences, 20% seen once. The input for sequencing was peripheral blood mononuclear cells (PBMCs), taken when the disease was refractory, from a patient treated with antithyroid drugs. The source of these receptors is a female donor with Graves disease.

This clonotype was picked up many times. The chain recombines TRBV6-9 with TRBJ1-1; 8 nucleotides match TRBD1. From germline, CDR1 is MNHGY and CDR2 SVAAGI. The CDR3 spans 14 residues. V shed 4 bases and J 5 bases; nucleotides not matched to a gene: 6. This chain's CDR3 is CASSFTGGKTEAFF. CDR3 sequence (DNA): TGTGCCAGCAGTTTCACAGGGGGAAAGACTGAAGCTTTCTTT.

This clonotype was counted a few times. This chain joins TRBV27 and TRBJ2-4; no firm D call. The CDR3 sequence is 15 residues long. V was clipped by 5 bases and J by 0 bases, with 11 bases between them. The germline V gene has CDR1 MNHEY and CDR2 SMNVEV (reference sequence). The CDR3 DNA reads TGTGCCAGCAGTCAATCCTTACTAGCCAAAAACATTCAGTACTTC. Residues: CASSQSLLAKNIQYF.

On this clonotype itself: The junction and the germline gene differ at one end; a read error may be behind it. The chain has TRBV7-7 and TRBJ2-1, with TRBD2 as a possible D gene (6 bases). This CDR3 is built from 15 residues. Per the germline V gene, CDR1 is SSHAT and CDR2 is FNYEAQ (reference sequence). CDR3 protein: CASSLAAGGDNEQFF. The CDR3 DNA reads as TGTGCTAGCAGCTTAGCGGCGGGCGGTGATAATGAGCAGTTCTTC.

This clonotype came up many times. This rearrangement joins TRBV27 to TRBJ1-1, with a weak D call TRBD1 (5 bases). V was trimmed by 8 bases and J by 1 base, leaving 17 bases between them. The germline CDR1 and CDR2 sequences are MNHEY and SMNVEV (reference sequence). The CDR3 sequence is 15 residues long. The CDR3 nucleotides read TGTGCCAGCCGCCTATCAGGGTGGGAGAACACTGAAGCTTTCTTT. Its translation is CASRLSGWENTEAFF.

The gene calls are TRBV11-2 and TRBJ2-5; 7 bases map to TRBD2. Unmatched junction bases numbered 1, after V lost 1 base and J lost 2 bases. This CDR3 contains 14 residues. Germline V gene data show CDR1 as SGHAT and CDR2 as FQNNGV. The DNA of the CDR3 is TGTGCCAGCAGCTTAGGAGCGGGACAAGAGACCCAGTACTTC. It codes for CASSLGAGQETQYF.

V gene TRBV6-1 combines with J gene TRBJ2-3; 7 nucleotides align to TRBD1. The V gene's germline CDR1 is MNHNS and CDR2 SASEGT. The CDR3 is 15 residues long. V gave up 1 base and J gave up 1 base; unmatched junction bases: 2. The CDR3, as DNA: TGTGCCAGCAGTGAAGTTGGGACAGGCACAGATACGCAGTATTTT. Protein product: CASSEVGTGTDTQYF.

The V and J genes are TRBV7-9 and TRBJ2-1; D is possibly TRBD2 (5 bases). This CDR3 is built from 16 residues. Per germline, CDR1 SEHNR and CDR2 FQNEAQ (reference sequence). V lost 0 bases, J lost 5 bases, and 14 bases lay in between. The CDR3 DNA is TGTGCCAGCAGCTTAGCGGCGGGTCGACCAAACAATGAGCAGTTCTTC. It is translated as CASSLAAGRPNNEQFF.

At least ten counts were recorded for this clonotype. This chain connects TRBV7-2 to TRBJ2-2; the D gene is possibly TRBD2 (5 bases). Germline V gene sequence: CDR1 SGHTA, CDR2 FQGNSA. With 5 bases removed from V and 8 bases from J, the gap between germline ends came to 9 bases. This CDR3 contains 12 residues. This CDR3 is CASSPAGGELFF. In DNA, the CDR3 is TGTGCCAGCAGCCCCGCGGGTGGGGAGCTGTTTTTT.

This chain joins TRBV6-2 or TRBV6-3 and TRBJ2-3; no clear D. CDR3 length equals 16 residues. The ends were cut back, 2 bases at V and 0 bases at J, with 12 bases in the middle. CDR1 is MNHEY and CDR2 is SVGEGT in the germline V gene. CDR3 in amino acids: CASSYGVGSSTDTQYF. The CDR3 DNA reads as TGTGCCAGCAGTTACGGGGTGGGTTCGAGCACAGATACGCAGTATTTT.

Many counts were recorded for this clonotype. V usage is TRBV7-9 and J usage is TRBJ2-2; no clear D gene. Germline loops: CDR1 SEHNR, CDR2 FQNEAQ (reference sequence). The germline V and J ends were trimmed by 1 base and 6 bases, with 3 bases remaining between them. The CDR3 is 12 residues long. Here the CDR3 reads CASSLVSGELFF. In DNA form, the CDR3 reads TGTGCCAGCAGCTTAGTCTCCGGGGAGCTGTTTTTT.

This clonotype was seen repeatedly, ten times or more. J is TRBJ1-4 and V is TRBV20-1, with TRBD1 matching 8 bases. V dropped 6 bases and J dropped 7; count of bases not matched to a gene: 10. The germline V gene encodes CDR1 DFQATT and CDR2 SNEGSKA (reference sequence). This CDR3 has 14 amino acids. This CDR3 reads CSANPAGGLEKLFF. The DNA of the CDR3 is TGCAGTGCCAATCCGGCAGGGGGCCTTGAAAAACTGTTTTTT.

The CDR3 bases are TGTGCCATCAGTGAGTCCCTGACGGTCCGGGCCGGCAATGAGCAGTTCTTC. Translated: CAISESLTVRAGNEQFF. V and J are TRBV10-3 and TRBJ2-1; D is unresolved. Germline loops: CDR1 ENHRY, CDR2 SYGVKD. This CDR3 has 17 amino acids. V lost 0 bases to trimming and J lost 6 bases, with 18 bases between them.

Concerning this clonotype itself: Just one base apart from a much larger clone, this may be a read error. This chain uses TRBV7-2 with TRBJ2-4, with TRBD1 as a possible D gene (5 bases). The germline V gene has CDR1 SGHTA and CDR2 FQGNSA. CDR3 size: 14 residues. V dropped 1 base and J dropped 12 bases, with 16 bases sitting between them. In DNA form, the CDR3 reads TGTGCCAGCAGCTTAGTTTCTCACCTGGACACTCAGTACTTC. It translates to CASSLVSHLDTQYF.

This clonotype was detected ten times or more. This chain uses TRBV28 with TRBJ2-7; 10 bases are a match to TRBD2. Germline lookup yields CDR1 MDHEN and CDR2 SYDVKM. Unmatched junction bases numbered 3, after V lost 6 bases and J lost 4 bases. The CDR3 sequence is 13 residues long. CDR3 protein: CASRRTSGYEQYF. The CDR3, as DNA: TGTGCCAGCAGACGGACTAGCGGATACGAGCAGTACTTC.

This clonotype was observed at least ten times. The rearrangement links TRBV9 to TRBJ2-5, with D possibly TRBD2 on 6 matching bases. Germline V gene sequence: CDR1 SGDLS, CDR2 YYNGEE. The CDR3 is made up of 16 amino acids. V lost 4 bases and J lost 2, with 18 bases in between. The CDR3 sequence is CASSPRGAGSQETQYF. The CDR3 nucleotides are TGTGCCAGCAGCCCTCGAGGAGCGGGTTCTCAAGAGACCCAGTACTTC. Using reference TRBV9 and TRBJ2-5 for the parts outside the CDR3, the full variable domain is DSGVTQTPKHLITATGQRVTLRCSPRSGDLSVYWYQQSLDQGLQFLIQYYNGEERAKGNILERFSAQQFPDLHSELNLSSLELGDSALYFCASSPRGAGSQETQYFGPGTRLLVL.